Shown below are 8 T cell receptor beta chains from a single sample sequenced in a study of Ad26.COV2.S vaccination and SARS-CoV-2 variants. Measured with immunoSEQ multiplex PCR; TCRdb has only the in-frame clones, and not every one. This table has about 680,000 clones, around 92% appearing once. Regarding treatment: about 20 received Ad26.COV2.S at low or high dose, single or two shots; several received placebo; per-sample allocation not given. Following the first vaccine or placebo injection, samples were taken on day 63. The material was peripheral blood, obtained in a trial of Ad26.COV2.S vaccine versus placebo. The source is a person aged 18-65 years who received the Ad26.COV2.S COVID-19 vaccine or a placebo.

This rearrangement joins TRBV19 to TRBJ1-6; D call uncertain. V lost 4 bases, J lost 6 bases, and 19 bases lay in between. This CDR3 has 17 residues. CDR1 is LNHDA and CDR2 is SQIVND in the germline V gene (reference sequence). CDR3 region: CASSNRPGGVINSPLHF. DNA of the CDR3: TGTGCCAGTAGTAATCGGCCTGGCGGGGTAATTAATTCACCCCTCCACTTT.

As DNA, the CDR3 is TGTGCCAGCAGCTTACTGCGGGGGGCAAACAATGAGCAGTTCTTC. Amino acids: CASSLLRGANNEQFF. The chain combines TRBV7-2 with TRBJ2-1; 8 bases map to TRBD2. The CDR3 sequence is 15 residues long. Germline-derived CDR1 and CDR2 are SGHTA and FQGNSA. V lost 2 bases, J lost 5 bases, and 5 bases stayed unmatched. Filled out from reference TRBV7-2 and TRBJ2-1, the complete variable domain reads GAGVSQSPSNKVTEKGKDVELRCDPISGHTALYWYRQSLGQGLEFLIYFQGNSAPDKSGLPSDRFSAERTGGSVSTLTIQRTQQEDSAVYLCASSLLRGANNEQFFGPGTRLTVL.

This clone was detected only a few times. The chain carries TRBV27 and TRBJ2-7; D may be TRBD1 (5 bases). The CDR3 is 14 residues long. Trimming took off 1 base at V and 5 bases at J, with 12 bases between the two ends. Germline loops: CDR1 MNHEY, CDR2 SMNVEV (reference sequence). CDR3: CASSLYRGRDEQYF. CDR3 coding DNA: TGTGCCAGCAGTTTATATAGGGGTCGAGACGAGCAGTACTTC.

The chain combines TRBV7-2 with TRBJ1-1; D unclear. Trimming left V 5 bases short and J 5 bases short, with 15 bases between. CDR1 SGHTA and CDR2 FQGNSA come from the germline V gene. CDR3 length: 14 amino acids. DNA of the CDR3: TGTGCCAGCAGCCCCCTGGCGGGGAGGACTGAAGCTTTCTTT. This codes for CASSPLAGRTEAFF.

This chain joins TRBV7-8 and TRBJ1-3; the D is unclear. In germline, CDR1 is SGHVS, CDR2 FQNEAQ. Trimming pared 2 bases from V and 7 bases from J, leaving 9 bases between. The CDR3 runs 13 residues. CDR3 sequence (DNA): TGTGCCAGCAGCTTAATGCCCGGGAACACCATATATTTT. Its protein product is CASSLMPGNTIYF.

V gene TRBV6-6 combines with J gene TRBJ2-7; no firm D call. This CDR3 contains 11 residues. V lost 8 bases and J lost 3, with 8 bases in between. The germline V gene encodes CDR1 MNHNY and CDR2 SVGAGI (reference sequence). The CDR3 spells CASQTNYEQYF. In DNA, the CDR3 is TGTGCCAGCCAAACAAACTACGAGCAGTACTTC.

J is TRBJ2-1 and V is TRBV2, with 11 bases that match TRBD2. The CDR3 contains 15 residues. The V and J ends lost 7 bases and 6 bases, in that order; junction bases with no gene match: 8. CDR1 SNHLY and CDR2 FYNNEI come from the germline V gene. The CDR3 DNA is TGTGCCAGCACCCCAACCACTAGCGGGAGCAATGAGCAGTTCTTC. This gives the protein CASTPTTSGSNEQFF.

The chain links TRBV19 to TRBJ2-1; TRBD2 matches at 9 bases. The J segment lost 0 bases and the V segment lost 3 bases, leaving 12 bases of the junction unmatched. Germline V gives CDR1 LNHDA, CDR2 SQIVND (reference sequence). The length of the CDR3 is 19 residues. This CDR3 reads CASSILAGVPASSYNEQFF. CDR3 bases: TGTGCCAGTAGTATCTTAGCGGGAGTGCCAGCGAGCTCCTACAATGAGCAGTTCTTC. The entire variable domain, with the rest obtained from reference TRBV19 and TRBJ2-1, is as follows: DGGITQSPKYLFRKEGQNVTLSCEQNLNHDAMYWYRQDPGQGLRLIYYSQIVNDFQKGDIAEGYSVSREKKESFPLTVTSAQKNPTAFYLCASSILAGVPASSYNEQFFGPGTRLTVL.